The 3 T cell receptor beta chains reported below all come from one sample, sequenced in a study of pediatric ulcerative colitis. Profiling relied on immunoSEQ multiplex PCR, and the TCRdb table lists in-frame clones only, not all of them. The table records roughly 14,000 clones, approximately 90% of them present only once. Input material: blood. The receptors shown here come from a boy aged 10-17 years with moderate ulcerative colitis.

V and J are TRBV11-3 and TRBJ2-3; perhaps TRBD2 as D (7 bases). V was pared by 1 base and J by 3 bases, with 14 bases between. The germline gives CDR1 SGHNT, CDR2 YENEEA. The CDR3 totals 16 residues. CDR3 in amino acids: CASSLGVGGRTDTQYF. The CDR3 nucleotides are TGTGCCAGCAGCTTAGGGGTCGGGGGGCGGACAGATACGCAGTATTTT.

The V gene is TRBV11-3, the J gene TRBJ2-1, with TRBD1 identical over 11 bases. Germline CDR1 SGHNT, CDR2 YENEEA. The CDR3 is 17 amino acids. V trimming: 4 bases; J trimming: 6 bases; junction bases outside the gene matches: 11. The CDR3 DNA follows: TGTGCCAGCAGCTCAGTACCGGGGACAGGGGGAAGCAATGAGCAGTTCTTC. Protein: CASSSVPGTGGSNEQFF.

The rearrangement joins TRBV5-4 to TRBJ2-2; TRBD1 matches at 8 bases. Germline-derived CDR1 and CDR2 are SGHNT and YYREEE (reference sequence). The CDR3 length is 15 residues. The V segment lost 9 bases and the J segment 4 bases; nucleotides outside the gene matches: 11. Here the CDR3 DNA reads TGTGCCACTACAACAGGGGGGTCGACCACCGGGGAGCTGTTTTTT. It yields the protein CATTTGGSTTGELFF. The full variable domain, its missing parts supplied by reference TRBV5-4 and TRBJ2-2, is ETGVTQSPTHLIKTRGQQVTLRCSSQSGHNTVSWYQQALGQGPQFIFQYYREEENGRGNFPPRFSGLQFPNYSSELNVNALELDDSALYLCATTTGGSTTGELFFGEGSRLTVL.